Listed below are T cell receptor beta chains from one sample, sequenced in a study of Tregs in tolerant kidney transplant recipients. Sequencing was performed with immunoSEQ multiplex PCR; in TCRdb, only in-frame clones are kept and a portion is missing. In the table there are about 66,000 clones, just under 95% of which are singletons. The source material was CD8+ T cells from blood, sampled before the transplant. The source is a human donor who received a combined kidney and bone marrow transplant. CDR3s include the opening cysteine and the closing phenylalanine or tryptophan. Fields, in order: D gene, V gene, J gene, clone size, CDR3 protein, CDR3 DNA. The D gene is left open where the match is weak. Size is omitted from some rows. Given values are once, few, many or a class for expanded clones.

NA	TRBV14	TRBJ1-2	NA	CASSQESGGGYTF	TGTGCCAGCAGCCAAGAATCGGGGGGTGGCTACACCTTC
NA	TRBV6-5	TRBJ2-2	once	CASSYSRSGELFF	TGTGCCAGCAGTTATAGCCGTTCCGGGGAGCTGTTTTTT
NA	TRBV11-3	TRBJ2-7	NA	CASSLGADHYEQYF	TGTGCCAGCAGCTTGGGAGCGGACCACTACGAGCAGTACTTC
TRBD1	TRBV19	TRBJ1-1	NA	CASSIGDRGNTEAFF	TGTGCCAGTAGTATCGGGGACAGGGGGAACACTGAAGCTTTCTTT
NA	TRBV21-1	TRBJ1-4	NA	CASSKAAVEKLFF	TGTGCCAGCAGCAAAGCGGCAGTCGAAAAACTGTTTTTT
TRBD1	TRBV4-1	TRBJ1-5	NA	CASSPLGQPRNQPQHF	TGCGCCAGCAGCCCTCTGGGACAGCCACGCAATCAGCCCCAGCATTTT
TRBD1	TRBV28	TRBJ2-7	NA	CASSARDRAYEQYF	TGTGCCAGCAGTGCTCGGGACAGGGCCTACGAGCAGTACTTC
TRBD1	TRBV11-3	TRBJ1-1	NA	CASSSRDRGPEAFF	TGTGCCAGCAGCTCAAGAGACAGGGGCCCTGAAGCTTTCTTT
NA	TRBV4-1	TRBJ2-5	NA	CASSQAQGSGETQYF	TGCGCCAGCAGCCAAGCCCAGGGGTCGGGCGAGACCCAGTACTTC
TRBD1	TRBV6-4	TRBJ2-3	NA	CASSDSDRGKRYF	TGTGCCAGCAGTGACTCCGACAGGGGAAAAAGGTATTTT
TRBD1	TRBV27	TRBJ2-7	NA	CASRTGGRSYEQYF	TGTGCCAGCAGAACAGGGGGACGATCCTACGAGCAGTACTTC
NA	TRBV21-1	TRBJ2-5	NA	CASSKAQGWETQYF	TGTGCCAGCAGCAAAGCGCAGGGGTGGGAGACCCAGTACTTC
NA	TRBV4-3	TRBJ1-5	NA	CASSQYRAGNQPQHF	TGCGCCAGCAGCCAATACAGGGCAGGCAATCAGCCCCAGCATTTT
TRBD1	TRBV25-1	TRBJ2-5	NA	CASSDAWAGGETQYF	TGTGCCAGCAGTGACGCGTGGGCAGGGGGAGAGACCCAGTACTTC
NA	TRBV9	TRBJ1-6	NA	CASSPTGQNSPLHF	TGTGCCAGCAGCCCAACAGGGCAGAATTCACCCCTCCACTTT
NA	TRBV29-1	TRBJ1-2	NA	CSVAGGGYGYTF	TGCAGCGTTGCGGGGGGAGGCTATGGCTACACCTTC
NA	TRBV2	TRBJ2-1	NA	CAKVGTENEQFF	TGTGCCAAAGTAGGGACTGAGAATGAGCAGTTCTTC